This T cell receptor beta chain was documented in a study of T cell responses to AZD1222 COVID-19 vaccine. Some clones are missing from TCRdb's copy, which holds only in-frame ones; the method was immunoSEQ multiplex PCR. The repertoire holds about 70,000 clones, with 85% as singletons. Findings and caveats of the study: Spike-specific TCRs gained breadth and depth after people received two AZD1222 doses.

Comments on this clone: Its antigen is as yet unknown.

Per germline, CDR1 SGHNT and CDR2 YYREEE (reference sequence). Trimming cost V 1 base and J 4 bases, with 9 bases left between them. The CDR3 has 13 amino acids. This receptor was obtained from an adult in good health. The J gene is TRBJ2-7, the V gene TRBV5-4; TRBD2 is a possible D gene (6 bases). Sequenced material: peripheral blood, taken on day 0 of AZD1222 vaccination. The CDR3 sequence is CASSLWGVYEQYF. The CDR3, as DNA: TGTGCCAGCAGCTTGTGGGGGGTGTACGAGCAGTACTTC.